The sequence of this TCR beta chain was determined in a study of T cell responses to AZD1222 COVID-19 vaccine. TCRdb keeps only in-frame clones here, not all; method: immunoSEQ multiplex PCR. This sample has 160,000 or so clones, with approximately 91% found just once. The material sequenced was peripheral blood, taken after recovery from COVID-19. The receptor was isolated from an adult who had recovered from COVID-19.

The CDR3: CASSGGTGANVLTF. In nucleotides, the CDR3 is TGTGCCAGCAGTGGGGGGACCGGGGCCAACGTCCTGACTTTC. The chain has TRBV28 and TRBJ2-6, with D tentatively TRBD2 (6 bases). V was trimmed by 5 bases and J by 4 bases, leaving 9 bases between them. The CDR3 runs 14 residues. The germline V gene encodes CDR1 MDHEN and CDR2 SYDVKM. Combining the CDR3 with reference TRBV28 and TRBJ2-6 gives the whole variable domain DVKVTQSSRYLVKRTGEKVFLECVQDMDHENMFWYRQDPGLGLRLIYFSYDVKMKEKGDIPEGYSVSREKKERFSLILESASTNQTSMYLCASSGGTGANVLTFGAGSRLTVL.